This T cell receptor (beta chain) was sequenced in a study of blood T cell repertoires in COVID-19. Across the whole study: Sites in the United States, Italy and Spain provided acute and convalescent COVID-19 samples.

Method: immunoSEQ multiplex PCR; TCRdb's copy keeps in-frame clones and lacks some. The top ten clones hold around 15% of a sample with roughly 72,000 clones, more than 75% of them seen once. The germline V gene encodes CDR1 MNHEY and CDR2 SMNVEV (reference sequence). The V segment lost 6 bases and the J segment 4 bases; nucleotides outside the gene matches: 16. This CDR3 contains 20 residues. The chain links TRBV27 to TRBJ2-2; 14 nucleotides line up with TRBD2. The clonotype was recovered from a woman aged 80 or over with acute or convalescent COVID-19. Input material: peripheral blood. In DNA form, the CDR3 reads TGTGCCAGCAGATCAACTACTCAGGCGACTAGCGGGAGGGTCACCGGGGAGCTGTTTTTT. Encoded protein: CASRSTTQATSGRVTGELFF.